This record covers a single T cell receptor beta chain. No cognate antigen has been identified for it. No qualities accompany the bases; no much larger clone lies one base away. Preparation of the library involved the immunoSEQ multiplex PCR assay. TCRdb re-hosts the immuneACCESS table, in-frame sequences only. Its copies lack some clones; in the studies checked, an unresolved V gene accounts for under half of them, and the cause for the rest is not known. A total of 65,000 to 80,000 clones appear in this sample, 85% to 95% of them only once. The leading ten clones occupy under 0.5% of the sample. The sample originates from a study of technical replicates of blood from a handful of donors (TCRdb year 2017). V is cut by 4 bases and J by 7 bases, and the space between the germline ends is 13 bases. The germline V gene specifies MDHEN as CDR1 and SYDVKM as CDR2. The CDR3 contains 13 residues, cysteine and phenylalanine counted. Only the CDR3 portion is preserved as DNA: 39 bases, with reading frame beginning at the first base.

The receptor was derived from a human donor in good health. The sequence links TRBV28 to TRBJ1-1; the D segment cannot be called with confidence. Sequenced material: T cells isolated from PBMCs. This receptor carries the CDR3 CASSSYGEGEAFF. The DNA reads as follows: TGTGCCAGCAGTTCTTATGGTGAGGGTGAAGCTTTCTTT.